Listed here are 15 T cell receptor beta chains from one sample, sequenced in a study of T cells in Graves' hyperthyroidism and ophthalmopathy. Researchers amplified the TCR beta CDR3 regions from RNA transcripts. The study used the HTBI primer set for a first-round RT-PCR of the TCR CDR3. TCRdb called the multiplex PCR reads again in MiXCR, with one record for every CDR3 protein. Of some 440,000 distinct CDR3 sequences listed, 15% to 18% were seen once; the top ten hold approximately 7.5%. Sequencing input: blood. The source is a woman younger than 30 with Graves' hyperthyroidism.

This clonotype was recorded at least ten times. This chain uses TRBV28 with TRBJ1-2; unclear D gene. The CDR3 sequence is 12 residues long. The germline V gene encodes CDR1 MDHEN and CDR2 SYDVKM. Trimming took off 3 bases at V and 8 bases at J, with 10 bases between the two ends. The CDR3 protein is CASSLQQAGYTF. The CDR3, as DNA: TGTGCCAGCAGTTTGCAGCAGGCGGGCTACACCTTC.

This clonotype appeared a few times. The chain carries TRBV7-9 and TRBJ1-5, with D tentatively TRBD1 (5 bases). This CDR3 region has 15 residues. Germline V gives CDR1 SEHNR, CDR2 FQNEAQ (reference sequence). V lost 7 bases and J 1 base, leaving 14 bases between the germline ends. CDR3 DNA sequence: TGTGCCAGCACCCCTGGAGGGGACAGCAATCAGCCCCAGCATTTT. Encoded protein: CASTPGGDSNQPQHF.

This clonotype was observed a handful of times. The chain links TRBV5-5 to TRBJ2-6; possible D gene TRBD1, 5 bases. Trimming removed 2 bases from V and 1 base from J, with 13 bases in between. This CDR3 has 17 amino acids. Germline V lookup: CDR1 SGHKS, CDR2 YYEKEE (reference sequence). In DNA, the CDR3 is TGTGCCAGCAGCTTTCAGTCAGGGAATTCTGGGGCCAACGTCCTGACTTTC. This gives the protein CASSFQSGNSGANVLTF.

There are many counts of this clonotype. The chain joins TRBV6-1 to TRBJ1-1; D is undetermined. The germline V gene has CDR1 MNHNS and CDR2 SASEGT. This CDR3 contains 13 residues. V was pared by 3 bases and J by 6 bases, with 11 bases between. The CDR3, as DNA: TGTGCCAGCAGTGACCGGTCGACACCTGAAGCTTTCTTT. Its protein is CASSDRSTPEAFF.

This clonotype was seen ten or more times. The chain joins TRBV24-1 to TRBJ2-1; no definite D call. The CDR3 consists of 13 residues. Germline V gene sequence: CDR1 KGHDR, CDR2 SFDVKD. Trimming took off 4 bases at V and 3 bases at J, with 6 bases between the two ends. The CDR3 reads CATSEANYNEQFF. The CDR3 nucleotides are TGTGCCACCAGTGAAGCCAACTACAATGAGCAGTTCTTC.

In its sample, this clonotype was seen a few times. This chain joins TRBV25-1 and TRBJ2-1, with TRBD1 as a possible D gene (6 bases). The CDR3 is made up of 14 amino acids. The V end lost 2 bases, the J end lost 5 bases, and 10 bases lay between the germline ends. Germline V CDR1 and CDR2: MGHDK, SYGVNS. The CDR3 reads CASSEGGKNNEQFF. In DNA form, the CDR3 reads TGTGCCAGCAGTGAAGGGGGCAAAAACAATGAGCAGTTCTTC. Full variable domain (remainder filled in from reference TRBV25-1 and TRBJ2-1): EADIYQTPRYLVIGTGKKITLECSQTMGHDKMYWYQQDPGMELHLIHYSYGVNSTEKGDLSSESTVSRIRTEHFPLTLESARPSHTSQYLCASSEGGKNNEQFFGPGTRLTVL.

This sequence joins TRBV4-1 and TRBJ2-1; 8 bases match TRBD2. There are 14 residues in the CDR3. The V segment lost 4 bases and the J segment 7 bases; nucleotides outside the gene matches: 6. Germline V lookup: CDR1 MGHRA, CDR2 YSYEKL. The CDR3: CASSRGGLVNEQFF. DNA of the CDR3: TGCGCCAGCAGCCGTGGGGGACTAGTGAATGAGCAGTTCTTC.

The J gene is TRBJ1-6, the V gene TRBV4-1; D uncertain. Germline CDR1 and CDR2: MGHRA and YSYEKL. The ends were cut back, 0 bases at V and 10 bases at J, with 16 bases in the middle. The CDR3 sequence is 16 residues long. The CDR3 is CASSQDLRARSSPLHF. In DNA form, the CDR3 reads TGCGCCAGCAGCCAAGATTTGAGGGCTCGATCGTCACCCCTCCACTTT.

DNA for the CDR3: TGCAGTGCTCGGATAGCGGGGGGGCCGAAAGAGCAGTACTTC. It yields the protein CSARIAGGPKEQYF. The rearrangement uses TRBV20-1 and TRBJ2-7; TRBD2 aligns across 11 bases. V lost 5 bases, J lost 7 bases, and 10 bases stayed unmatched. Germline values: CDR1 DFQATT, CDR2 SNEGSKA (reference sequence). This CDR3 has 14 amino acids.

The J gene is TRBJ1-1, the V gene TRBV2; 7 nucleotides match TRBD1. V gave up 3 bases and J gave up 5 bases; unmatched junction bases: 6. Germline lookup yields CDR1 SNHLY and CDR2 FYNNEI. This CDR3 is built from 14 residues. The CDR3 reads CASSETGLRTEAFF. The CDR3 coding sequence is TGTGCCAGCAGTGAGACAGGGCTTCGGACTGAAGCTTTCTTT.

Points on this clonotype: A much larger clone differs from this one at a single base, so this may be a read error. The chain couples TRBV25-1 to TRBJ1-1; D unclear. CDR3 length: 14 amino acids. Germline V CDR1 and CDR2: MGHDK, SYGVNS. The CDR3 DNA follows: TGTGCCAGCAGTGAATATAATGAGTACACTGAAGCTTCCTTT. Its translation: CASSEYNEYTEASF.

V is TRBV29-1 and J is TRBJ2-7; maybe TRBD1 (5 bases). V lost 7 bases and J lost 0, with 10 bases in between. The CDR3 consists of 12 residues. Germline V CDR1 and CDR2: SQVTM, ANQGSEA. The CDR3 sequence: CSGQKDSYEQYF. In DNA, the CDR3 is TGCAGCGGACAGAAAGACTCCTACGAGCAGTACTTC.

This clonotype was recorded at least ten times. V gene TRBV20-1 combines with J gene TRBJ1-1; TRBD1 matches at 10 bases. Germline CDR1 and CDR2: DFQATT and SNEGSKA (reference sequence). The trim removed 5 bases at V and 0 bases at J, leaving 3 bases unmatched. The CDR3 length is 14 residues. CDR3 amino acids: CSAGGTGVNTEAFF. CDR3 nucleotides: TGCAGTGCTGGTGGGACAGGGGTGAACACTGAAGCTTTCTTT.

V gene TRBV10-2 combines with J gene TRBJ2-7, with D maybe TRBD2 (7 bases). This CDR3 region has 13 residues. The V end lost 8 bases, the J end lost 1 base, and 12 bases lay between the germline ends. Germline V CDR1 and CDR2: WSHSY, SAAADI. CDR3 in amino acids: CASAGARSYEQYF. Here the CDR3 DNA reads TGCGCCAGCGCGGGGGCCCGATCCTACGAGCAGTACTTC.

This clonotype has ten or more counts. In nucleotides, the CDR3 is TGTGCCAGTAGCAAGGCGGGGGGGCGAAACAATCAGCCCCAGCATTTT. This codes for CASSKAGGRNNQPQHF. The V call is TRBV19, the J call TRBJ1-5, with a possible D match to TRBD1 (6 bases). Trimming pared 6 bases from V and 3 bases from J, leaving 18 bases between. Per the germline V gene, CDR1 is LNHDA and CDR2 is SQIVND (reference sequence). The CDR3 is 16 amino acids.